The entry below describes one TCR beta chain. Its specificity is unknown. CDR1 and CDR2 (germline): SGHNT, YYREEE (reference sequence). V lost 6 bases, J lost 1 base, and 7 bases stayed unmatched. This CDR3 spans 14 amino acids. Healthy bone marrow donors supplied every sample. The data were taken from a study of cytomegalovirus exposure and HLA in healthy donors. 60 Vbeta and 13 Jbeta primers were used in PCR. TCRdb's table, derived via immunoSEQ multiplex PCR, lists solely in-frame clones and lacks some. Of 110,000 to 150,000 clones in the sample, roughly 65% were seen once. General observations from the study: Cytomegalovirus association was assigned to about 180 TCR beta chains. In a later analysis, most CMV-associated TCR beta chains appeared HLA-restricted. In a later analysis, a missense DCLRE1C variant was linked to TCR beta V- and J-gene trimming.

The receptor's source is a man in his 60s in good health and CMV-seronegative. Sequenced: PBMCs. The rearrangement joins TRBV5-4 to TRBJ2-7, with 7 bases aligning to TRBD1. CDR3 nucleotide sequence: TGTGCCAGCATGGCAGGGGGATTGTCCTACGAGCAGTACTTC. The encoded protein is CASMAGGLSYEQYF.